This entry concerns a single T cell receptor beta chain. Next came a second PCR, run for about 7 to 12 cycles, which used a sample-barcoded 5' primer along with a J-beta primer mix. Via MiXCR, TCRdb re-called the 5' RACE reads, giving one row per CDR3 protein. Of 800,000 to 1,000,000 distinct CDR3 sequences listed, roughly 52% are singletons. This CDR3 region has 15 residues. Per germline, CDR1 MNHEY and CDR2 SVGAGI. V dropped 8 bases and J dropped 3; count of bases not matched to a gene: 9. This entry is derived from a study of blood T cells in healthy people across ages. This TCR came from a man aged 25 to 40 in good health. The J gene is TRBJ2-1, the V gene TRBV6-5; 8 bases fit TRBD2. The sample consisted of blood. CDR3 in amino acids: CASSRGLGYYNEQFF. The CDR3 nucleotides read TGTGCCAGCTCACGGGGACTAGGTTACTACAATGAGCAGTTCTTC.